A single sample is the source of the 25 T cell receptor beta chains below, sequenced in a study of glioma-infiltrating T cells. Amplification of TCR alpha and beta CDR3 regions from RNA used iRepertoire nested multiplex PCR. TCRdb reprocessed the multiplex PCR reads via MiXCR and lists one record per CDR3 protein. The sample has tens of thousands of distinct CDR3 sequences, roughly 40% seen once; the top ten hold about two fifths. Sequenced material: glioma tissue, nonneoplastic brain tissue, or PBMCs (not recorded which). The receptors come from a human donor with low-grade glioma or glioblastoma, undergoing nonglioma brain surgery, or in good health (not recorded which).

This clonotype was recorded many times. The CDR3 DNA is TGTGCCAGCAGTGACGGGACAGGGGGCGCGTTTGGCAATCAGCCCCAGCATTTT. Residues: CASSDGTGGAFGNQPQHF. The J gene is TRBJ1-5, the V gene TRBV28, with 12 bases fitting TRBD1. CDR1 and CDR2 from the germline V gene are MDHEN and SYDVKM. The CDR3 covers 18 residues. Germline trimming cut 5 bases from V and 2 bases from J; bases unmatched to any gene: 10.

This clonotype was counted between two and nine times. V and J are TRBV25-1 and TRBJ1-1, with a possible D match to TRBD1 (6 bases). The ends were cut back, 2 bases at V and 7 bases at J, with 11 bases in the middle. This CDR3 spans 13 amino acids. In germline, CDR1 is MGHDK, CDR2 SYGVNS. Here the CDR3 DNA reads TGTGCCAGCAGTGAAGCGGGGGGCAGTGAAGCTTTCTTT. The encoded protein is CASSEAGGSEAFF. Looking up the rest from reference TRBV25-1 and TRBJ1-1 gives the full variable domain: EADIYQTPRYLVIGTGKKITLECSQTMGHDKMYWYQQDPGMELHLIHYSYGVNSTEKGDLSSESTVSRIRTEHFPLTLESARPSHTSQYLCASSEAGGSEAFFGQGTRLTVV.

This clonotype showed up many times. This rearrangement joins TRBV19 to TRBJ2-1, with 8 bases matching TRBD2. The V gene end was trimmed by 8 bases and the J gene end by 6 bases; junction bases not matched to a gene: 6. This CDR3 contains 13 residues. Germline V gene sequence: CDR1 LNHDA, CDR2 SQIVND (reference sequence). The CDR3 DNA is TGTGCCAGTTCGAGACTAGCGACCAATGAGCAGTTCTTC. Translated, it gives CASSRLATNEQFF.

Details on this clonotype: A much larger clone is a single base away; this may be a read error. V is TRBV19 and J is TRBJ2-7; a weak D match, TRBD1 (5 bases). Per the germline V gene, CDR1 is LNHDA and CDR2 is SQIVND (reference sequence). Trimming shortened V by 5 bases and J by 5 bases, and 16 bases separated the two germline ends. The CDR3 is 14 amino acids. As DNA, the CDR3 is TGTGCCAGTAGTCTCCTGGACAAAATACACGAGCAGTACTTC. Its protein product is CASSLLDKIHEQYF.

To note about this clonotype: This may stem from a read error, because a much larger clone lies one nucleotide away. The chain is built from TRBV5-4 and TRBJ2-7; D is unresolved. From germline, CDR1 is SGHNT and CDR2 YYREEE (reference sequence). Trimming left V 0 bases short and J 6 bases short, with 13 bases between. This CDR3 contains 14 residues. The DNA of the CDR3 is TGTGCCAGCAGCTTGGCCGCCTCCACCTGCGAGCAGTACTTC. This translates into CASSLAASTCEQYF.

This clonotype was seen at least ten times. This chain joins TRBV5-4 and TRBJ2-1; D unclear. In germline, CDR1 is SGHNT, CDR2 YYREEE (reference sequence). Trimming shortened V by 1 base and J by 8 bases, and 10 bases separated the two germline ends. There are 13 residues in the CDR3. The CDR3 region is CASSLPLADEQFF. The DNA for the CDR3 is TGTGCCAGCAGCTTGCCCCTCGCCGATGAGCAGTTCTTC.

This clonotype was observed many times. The chain links TRBV10-2 to TRBJ1-4, with 9 nucleotides matching TRBD1. J gave up 8 bases and V 7 bases, and 8 bases lay outside the gene matches. The CDR3 contains 14 residues. From germline, CDR1 is WSHSY and CDR2 SAAADI. CDR3 region: CASTEQGAGEKLFF. The CDR3 DNA reads as TGCGCCAGCACCGAACAGGGGGCGGGGGAAAAACTGTTTTTT.

This clonotype showed up many times. The chain employs TRBV7-2 and TRBJ2-7, with a possible D match to TRBD1 (6 bases). V shed 4 bases and J shed 2 bases, with 9 bases lying between them. The length of the CDR3 is 13 residues. Germline CDR1 is SGHTA and CDR2 is FQGNSA. CDR3 in amino acids: CASSYRDTYEQYF. The CDR3, as DNA: TGTGCCAGCAGCTACCGGGACACCTACGAGCAGTACTTC.

Ten or more counts support this clonotype. The CDR3 loop is CASSLTPPSDYNEQFF. CDR3 coding DNA: TGTGCCAGCAGCTTAACCCCTCCTAGTGACTACAATGAGCAGTTCTTC. The V call is TRBV7-3, the J call TRBJ2-1; unclear D gene. V lost 0 bases and J 3 bases, leaving 12 bases between the germline ends. Germline CDR1 is SGHTA and CDR2 is FQGTGA. The CDR3 is 16 amino acids.

This clonotype has a count of ten or more. The chain couples TRBV20-1 to TRBJ1-5; 8 bases fit TRBD1. This CDR3 contains 16 residues. The germline CDR1 and CDR2 sequences are DFQATT and SNEGSKA (reference sequence). V gave up 3 bases and J gave up 5 bases; unmatched junction bases: 12. CDR3 in amino acids: CSASPARGQLDQPQHF. The CDR3 nucleotides are TGCAGTGCTAGCCCGGCCAGGGGGCAACTGGATCAGCCCCAGCATTTT.

This clonotype was observed once. It may be a read error: a sequence one base away is much more abundant. The rearrangement uses TRBV5-1 and TRBJ2-7; D is ambiguous. V was clipped by 5 bases and J by 1 base, with 13 bases between them. The germline gives CDR1 SGHRS, CDR2 YFSETQ. This CDR3 is built from 14 residues. This CDR3 reads CASSAPAESYEQYF. CDR3 bases: TGCGCCAGCAGTGCCCCAGCAGAGTCCTACGAGCAGTACTTC.

The chain is built from TRBV9 and TRBJ1-2; 8 positions agree with TRBD1. The CDR3 covers 13 residues. Germline CDR1 SGDLS, CDR2 YYNGEE. Trimming cost V 4 bases and J 4 bases; bases outside gene matches: 3. CDR3 DNA: TGTGCCAGCAGCAGGACAGGGCGCTATGGCTACACCTTC. This codes for CASSRTGRYGYTF.

Only a few counts were recorded for this clonotype. This chain links TRBV12-3 or TRBV12-4 with TRBJ2-3; 8 positions agree with TRBD2. The junction had 6 bases not matched to a gene; V was cut back by 3 bases and J by 4 bases. The CDR3 has 15 amino acids. The CDR3 DNA sequence: TGTGCCAGCAGTTTGGTAGCGGGGAGATCAGATACGCAGTATTTT. Translating gives CASSLVAGRSDTQYF.

This clonotype was recorded many times. The chain couples TRBV6-1 to TRBJ2-3; 8 bases line up with TRBD1. The CDR3 loop spans 14 amino acids. Germline CDR1 MNHNS, CDR2 SASEGT. The J segment lost 4 bases and the V segment lost 3 bases, leaving 3 bases of the junction unmatched. CDR3 amino acids: CASSERTGPDTQYF. DNA for the CDR3: TGTGCCAGCAGTGAGAGGACAGGGCCAGATACGCAGTATTTT.

This clonotype has ten or more counts. The V gene is TRBV28, the J gene TRBJ2-7; TRBD1 might be the D (6 bases). Trimming removed 6 bases from V and 0 bases from J, with 12 bases in between. Germline V gene lookup returns CDR1 MDHEN and CDR2 SYDVKM. The CDR3 length is 14 residues. This chain's CDR3 is CASSLQGFSYEQYF. The DNA of the CDR3 is TGTGCCAGCAGCCTACAGGGATTCTCCTACGAGCAGTACTTC.

This clonotype was seen repeatedly, ten times or more. V gene TRBV11-2 combines with J gene TRBJ2-3; D is perhaps TRBD2 (6 bases). Germline assignment: CDR1 SGHAT and CDR2 FQNNGV. The CDR3 loop spans 14 amino acids. Trimming removed 4 bases at V and 3 bases at J, with 11 bases between. For the CDR3, the DNA is TGTGCCAGCAGCTCCAACCGGGGGACAGATACGCAGTATTTT. Translating it yields CASSSNRGTDTQYF.

In the case of this clonotype: Since a much larger clone is just one base distant, this may be a read error. The V call is TRBV5-1, the J call TRBJ1-5, with D maybe TRBD1 (5 bases). The CDR3 runs to 14 residues. Germline CDR1 reads SGHRS; CDR2 reads YFSETQ. Trimming removed 2 bases at V and 5 bases at J, with 11 bases between. In nucleotides, the CDR3 is TGCGCCAGCAGCTTTGGCATGGGGGATCAGCCCCAGCATTTT. It encodes CASSFGMGDQPQHF.

Of note for this clonotype: This may come from a read error, since a much larger clone is one base off. V gene TRBV19 combines with J gene TRBJ2-5, with a possible D match to TRBD2 (6 bases). The CDR3 sequence is 17 residues long. Germline-derived CDR1 and CDR2 are LNHDA and SQIVND (reference sequence). The CDR3, as DNA: TGTGCCAGTAGTATTGACAGCGAAGGACTACAACAAGGGACCCAGTACTTC. It specifies CASSIDSEGLQQGTQYF.

The chain has TRBV7-9 and TRBJ1-6, with D unclear. Germline CDR1 and CDR2: SEHNR and FQNEAQ (reference sequence). The V and J ends lost 6 bases and 8 bases respectively, with 17 bases between them. This CDR3 contains 15 residues. CDR3 residues: CASSLTVGNDSPLHF. CDR3 in DNA: TGTGCCAGCAGTTTAACAGTGGGCAATGATTCACCCCTCCACTTT.

This clonotype was counted ten times or more. The chain joins TRBV12-3 or TRBV12-4 to TRBJ2-3, with TRBD1 identical over 8 bases. The CDR3 runs to 17 residues. V gave up 1 base and J gave up 2 bases; unmatched junction bases: 8. The CDR3 region has the DNA TGTGCCAGCAGTTTAGAGGCAGGGGGCCCCTTCACAGATACGCAGTATTTT. The encoded protein is CASSLEAGGPFTDTQYF.

DNA of the CDR3: TGCGCCAGCAAAAGGACTTTTAATACTGGGGCCAACGTCCTGACTTTC. This gives the protein CASKRTFNTGANVLTF. The chain has TRBV5-1 and TRBJ2-6, with TRBD2 as a possible D gene (5 bases). V lost 6 bases and J lost 2, with 15 bases in between. This CDR3 is built from 16 residues. Germline V gives CDR1 SGHRS, CDR2 YFSETQ.

This clonotype has ten or more counts. The rearrangement links TRBV7-2 to TRBJ1-5; D call uncertain. The CDR3 is 13 amino acids. The germline V gene has CDR1 SGHTA and CDR2 FQGNSA. V was trimmed by 2 bases and J by 3 bases, leaving 5 bases between them. The CDR3 protein is CASSLHDNQPQHF. DNA of the CDR3: TGTGCCAGCAGCTTACACGACAATCAGCCCCAGCATTTT.

A remark on this clonotype: A single base separates this from a much larger clone, so it may be a read error. The gene calls are TRBV2 and TRBJ2-2; perhaps D is TRBD1 or TRBD2 (5 bases each). This CDR3 is built from 15 residues. Germline V gene lookup returns CDR1 SNHLY and CDR2 FYNNEI. As DNA, the CDR3 is TGTGCCAGCAGGACCGGGACGGAGAACACCGTGGAGCTGTTTTTT. This gives the protein CASRTGTENTVELFF.

This clonotype appeared many times. The chain carries TRBV12-5 and TRBJ2-3; a possible D gene is TRBD2 (5 bases). V gave up 6 bases and J gave up 1 base, with 11 bases separating them. Germline V CDR1 and CDR2: LGHNT, FRNRAP. The CDR3 has 14 residues. The CDR3 nucleotides are TGTGCTAGTGGCCAAGGACTGGGCACAGATACGCAGTATTTT. Amino acid sequence: CASGQGLGTDTQYF.

The chain links TRBV19 to TRBJ2-4, with D maybe TRBD1 (6 bases). V lost 6 bases and J 0 bases, leaving 15 bases between the germline ends. Germline V gene lookup returns CDR1 LNHDA and CDR2 SQIVND (reference sequence). There are 16 residues in the CDR3. The CDR3 bases are TGTGCCAGTAGCGTAATGGGGACACAAGCCAAAAACATTCAGTACTTC. Protein product: CASSVMGTQAKNIQYF. The variable domain in full, with the rest retrieved from reference TRBV19 and TRBJ2-4, is DGGITQSPKYLFRKEGQNVTLSCEQNLNHDAMYWYRQDPGQGLRLIYYSQIVNDFQKGDIAEGYSVSREKKESFPLTVTSAQKNPTAFYLCASSVMGTQAKNIQYFGAGTRLSVL.